The sequence of this TCR beta chain was determined in a study of blood T cell repertoires in COVID-19. Here immunoSEQ multiplex PCR was the method, and the copy in TCRdb shows in-frame clones only, minus some. The sample has 100,000 or so clones; less than 90% are singletons. The V end lost 5 bases, the J end lost 4 bases, and 18 bases lay between the germline ends. There are 16 residues in the CDR3. CDR1 SGHNT and CDR2 YYREEE come from the germline V gene (reference sequence). Sequenced input: peripheral blood. The sequence was obtained from a man aged 25 to 40 in a cohort sampled during active COVID-19. The chain has TRBV5-4 and TRBJ2-2; possibly TRBD2 for D (7 bases). The CDR3 here is CASSWGGGAPTGELFF. CDR3 nucleotide sequence: TGTGCCAGCAGTTGGGGAGGGGGGGCCCCCACCGGGGAGCTGTTTTTT.